This T cell receptor beta chain derives from a study of blood T cell repertoires in COVID-19 (TCRdb year 2020). Concerning the study at large: The collaborator samples originated in the United States, Italy and Spain and spanned the acute and convalescent phases of COVID-19. Samples came from the ongoing ImmuneRACE study (first 160 participants) plus 1,254 subjects from 6 global collaborators. The dataset comprised deeply sampled blood TCRbeta repertoires from subjects exposed to, actively infected with, or recovered from COVID-19. Where HLA class I and class II types were available, the types were taken from metadata supplied by the sample provider, not from assay-based typing. The repertoires were released in a freely available public database intended as a resource for research on the immune response to SARS-CoV-2. The prospective study material was composed of cDNA or gDNA derived from T cells, B-cell-depleted T cells, or PBMCs. A de-identified subject ID, COVID-19 status, age in years and sex were almost always included in the sample metadata. General findings and caveats noted by the study authors: How much clinical and demographic metadata was included differed by source and by participant, and the metadata was provided uncurated.

Whole blood was collected in K2EDTA tubes by collaborating institutions according to the institutions' own protocols. Collaborator samples were shipped for TCRbeta analysis as frozen whole blood, isolated PBMCs, or DNA extracted from either sample type. To note about this clone: This clone's antigen is unknown. No per-base quality is available; no much larger clone lies one base away.

The immunoSEQ Assay, a bias-controlled multiplex PCR, was used to amplify TCRbeta CDR3 regions from genomic DNA. The paper's data handling went like this. The number of nucleated cells in each sample was estimated by amplification of reference gene primers within the assay. To quantify the absolute abundance of each unique TCRbeta CDR3 rearrangement, sequence reads were collapsed and filtered. Productive Simpson clonality was computed per sample as the square root of Simpson's diversity index over productive rearrangements. Sourced from immuneACCESS, this table was stored by TCRdb with only in-frame sequences that have V and J called. A share of the clones is absent; for the studies checked, an unresolved V gene accounts for under half, and the remainder has no known explanation. The DNA was the basis for D and trimming; V, J and clone size are from that table. Present in this sample are approximately 30,000 clones, more than 85% of which were seen just once. The ten largest clones capture more than 4.5% of the sample.

Inclusive of the bounding cysteine and phenylalanine, the CDR3 is 16 residues long. The kept DNA is CDR3 alone, 48 bases in frame from the first base. The germline V gene (reference sequence) yields GTSNPN for CDR1 and SVGIG for CDR2. Trimming removed 0 bases from V and 3 bases from J; the gene matches leave 7 bases unexplained. The V and J segments used are TRBV30 and TRBJ1-2; TRBD1 matches 10 bases in the middle. Sequencing was carried out using peripheral blood. This receptor was taken from a human donor in a cohort sampled during active COVID-19. The base sequence is TGTGCCTGGAGTGTAAAGGGGGACAGGGGATACTATGGCTACACCTTC. This yields the protein CAWSVKGDRGYYGYTF.